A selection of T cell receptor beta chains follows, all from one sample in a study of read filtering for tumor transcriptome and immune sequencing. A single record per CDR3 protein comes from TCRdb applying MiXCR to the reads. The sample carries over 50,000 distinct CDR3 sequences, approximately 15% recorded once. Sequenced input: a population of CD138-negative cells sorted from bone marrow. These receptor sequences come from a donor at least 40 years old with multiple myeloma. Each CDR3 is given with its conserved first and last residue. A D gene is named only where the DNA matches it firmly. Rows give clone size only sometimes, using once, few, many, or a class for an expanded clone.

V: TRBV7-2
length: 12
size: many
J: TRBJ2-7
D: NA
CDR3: CASSLDDWEQYF
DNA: TGTGCCAGCAGCTTAGACGATTGGGAGCAGTACTTC

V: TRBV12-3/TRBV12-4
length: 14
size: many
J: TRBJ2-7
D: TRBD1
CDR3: CASSRQGGSYEQYF
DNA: TGTGCCAGCAGTAGACAGGGGGGCTCCTACGAGCAGTACTTC

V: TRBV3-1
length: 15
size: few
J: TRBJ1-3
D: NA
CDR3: CASSQGLPWGNTIYF
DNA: TGTGCCAGCAGCCAAGGGCTACCGTGGGGAAACACCATATATTTT

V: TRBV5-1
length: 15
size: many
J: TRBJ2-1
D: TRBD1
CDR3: CASSLGQTGGNEQFF
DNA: TGCGCCAGCAGCTTGGGCCAGACAGGGGGCAATGAGCAGTTCTTC

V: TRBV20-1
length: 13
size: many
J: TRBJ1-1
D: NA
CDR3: CSAPGPMNTEAFF
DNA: TGCAGTGCTCCGGGACCGATGAACACTGAAGCTTTCTTT

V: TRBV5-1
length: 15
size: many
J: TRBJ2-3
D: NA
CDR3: CASSLAFGGGDTQYF
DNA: TGCGCCAGCAGCTTGGCCTTCGGAGGAGGAGATACGCAGTATTTT

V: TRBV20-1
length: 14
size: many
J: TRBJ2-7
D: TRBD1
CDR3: CSASIGQGAYEQYF
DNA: TGCAGTGCTAGTATTGGACAGGGGGCCTACGAGCAGTACTTC

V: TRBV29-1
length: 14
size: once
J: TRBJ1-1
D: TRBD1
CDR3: CSGVTGTENTEAFF
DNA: TGCAGCGGAGTAACCGGGACAGAGAACACTGAAGCTTTCTTT

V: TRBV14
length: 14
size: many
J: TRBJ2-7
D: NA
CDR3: CASSQDLLGYEQYF
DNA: TGTGCCAGCAGCCAAGATTTGCTAGGCTACGAGCAGTACTTC

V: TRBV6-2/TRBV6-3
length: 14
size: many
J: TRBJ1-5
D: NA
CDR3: CASSTPGVNQPQHF
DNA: TGTGCCAGCAGCACCCCGGGGGTCAATCAGCCCCAGCATTTT

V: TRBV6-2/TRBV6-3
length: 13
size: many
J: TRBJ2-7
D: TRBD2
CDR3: CASSYGLAYEQYF
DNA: TGTGCCAGCAGTTACGGACTAGCTTACGAGCAGTACTTC

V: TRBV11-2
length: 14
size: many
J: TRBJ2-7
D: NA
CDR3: CASSLGYPDYEQYF
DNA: TGTGCCAGCAGCTTAGGCTACCCAGACTACGAGCAGTACTTC

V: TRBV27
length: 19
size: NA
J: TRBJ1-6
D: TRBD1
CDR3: CASSPSETGGYSYDSPLHF
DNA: TGTGCCAGCAGTCCTTCAGAGACAGGGGGATACTCCTATGATTCACCCCTCCACTTT

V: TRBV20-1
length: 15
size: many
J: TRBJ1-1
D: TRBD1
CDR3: CSAEGTGDRNTEAFF
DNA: TGCAGTGCTGAGGGGACAGGGGATAGGAACACTGAAGCTTTCTTT

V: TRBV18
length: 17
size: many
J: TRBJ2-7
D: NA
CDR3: CASSPPVGGPSSYEQYF
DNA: TGTGCCAGCTCACCACCGGTGGGGGGGCCTAGCTCCTACGAGCAGTACTTC

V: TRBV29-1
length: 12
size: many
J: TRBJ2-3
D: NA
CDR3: CSVRQDTDTQYF
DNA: TGCAGCGTCCGACAGGACACAGATACGCAGTATTTT

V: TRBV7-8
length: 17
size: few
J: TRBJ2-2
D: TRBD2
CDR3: CASSLGTSRGNTGELFF
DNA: TGTGCCAGCAGCTTAGGGACTAGTAGGGGAAACACCGGGGAGCTGTTTTTT

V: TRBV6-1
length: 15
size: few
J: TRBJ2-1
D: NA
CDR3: CASSEAPGESNEQFF
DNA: TGTGCCAGCAGTGAAGCCCCGGGAGAAAGCAATGAGCAGTTCTTC

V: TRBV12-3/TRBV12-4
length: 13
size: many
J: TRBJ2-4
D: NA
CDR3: CATTYPGLNIQYF
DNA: TGTGCCACTACCTACCCGGGTTTAAACATTCAGTACTTC

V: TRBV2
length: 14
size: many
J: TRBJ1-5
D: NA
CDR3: CASKGMGGYQPQHF
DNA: TGTGCCAGCAAGGGAATGGGGGGATATCAGCCCCAGCATTTT

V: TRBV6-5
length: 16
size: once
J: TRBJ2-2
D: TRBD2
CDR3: CASSSRTRGNTGELFF
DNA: TGTGCCAGCAGTTCCCGGACTAGAGGGAACACCGGGGAGCTGTTTTTT

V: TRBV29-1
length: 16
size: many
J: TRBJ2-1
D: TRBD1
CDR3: CSVEVGDRGPGDEQFF
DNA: TGCAGCGTTGAGGTGGGGGACAGGGGGCCCGGGGATGAGCAGTTCTTC

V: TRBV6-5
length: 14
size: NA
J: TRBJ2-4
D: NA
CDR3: CASSARGTLNIQYF
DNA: TGTGCCAGCAGCGCCCGGGGGACCCTCAACATTCAGTACTTC

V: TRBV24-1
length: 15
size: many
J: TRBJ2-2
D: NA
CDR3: CATQGGTANTGELFF
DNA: TGTGCCACCCAGGGGGGGACGGCGAACACCGGGGAGCTGTTTTTT

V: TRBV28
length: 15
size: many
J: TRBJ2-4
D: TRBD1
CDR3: CASSLGRGLIDIQYF
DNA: TGTGCCAGCAGTTTGGGCAGGGGGCTGATTGACATTCAGTACTTC

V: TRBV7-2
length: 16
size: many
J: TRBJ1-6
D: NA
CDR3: CASSLDRNSYNSPLHF
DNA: TGTGCCAGCAGCCTGGACAGAAACTCCTATAATTCACCCCTCCACTTT

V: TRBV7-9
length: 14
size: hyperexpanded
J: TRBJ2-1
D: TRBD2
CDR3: CASSFETSRGEQFF
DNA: TGTGCCAGCAGCTTCGAGACTAGCCGAGGTGAGCAGTTCTTC

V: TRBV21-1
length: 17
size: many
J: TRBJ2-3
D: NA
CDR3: CASSKGGTSGRFLTQYF
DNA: TGTGCCAGCAGCAAAGGAGGGACTAGCGGGAGGTTCTTGACGCAGTATTTT

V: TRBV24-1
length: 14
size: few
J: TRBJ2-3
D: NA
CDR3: CATSDMRYTDTQYF
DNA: TGTGCCACCAGTGATATGCGGTACACAGATACGCAGTATTTT